The clone carrying this T cell receptor (beta chain) was seen many times. The antigen remains unidentified. PCR amplification relied on 60 Vbeta primers (plus 13 Jbeta primers). Profiling relied on immunoSEQ multiplex PCR, and the TCRdb table lists in-frame clones only, not all of them. The repertoire holds tens of thousands of clones, with 7.6% as singletons. The sample originates from a study of cytomegalovirus exposure and HLA in healthy donors. Study results and limitations: TCR beta V- and J-gene trimming, according to a later analysis, was linked to a missense DCLRE1C variant. In most subjects, TCR beta sequences reportedly gave accurate predictions of HLA-A and HLA-B alleles. Confirmation in vitro established that a few CMV-associated chains were specific for CMV antigens.

The ends lost 5 bases at V and 0 bases at J; junction bases unmatched: 4. Germline V gene sequence: CDR1 LNHDA, CDR2 SQIVND (reference sequence). The CDR3 consists of 16 residues. This clonotype was sampled from a middle-aged man in good health and CMV-seronegative. This chain connects TRBV19 to TRBJ2-2; 9 nucleotides match TRBD2. The sequenced sample was PBMCs. In DNA form, the CDR3 reads TGTGCCAGTAGTCTGGGCGGGGGGGCGAACACCGGGGAGCTGTTTTTT. As protein: CASSLGGGANTGELFF.